Presented here are 5 T cell receptor beta chains from one specimen sequenced in a study of cytomegalovirus exposure and HLA in healthy donors. The PCR used 60 Vbeta and 13 Jbeta primers. Sequencing was performed with immunoSEQ multiplex PCR; in TCRdb, only in-frame clones are kept and a portion is missing. This table has 180,000 or so clones, 65% to 90% appearing once. The sequencing sample was made of PBMCs. The receptor set was obtained from a woman between 25 and 40 years old in good health and CMV-seronegative.

The table lists this clone with a few counts. The rearrangement links TRBV29-1 to TRBJ2-7; 11 bases match TRBD2. Germline V gene sequence: CDR1 SQVTM, CDR2 ANQGSEA. The CDR3 has 15 residues. Losses at the gene ends were 4 bases for V and 4 bases for J; bases not matched to a gene: 9. In nucleotides, the CDR3 is TGCAGCGTTGCCGGAACTAGCGGGAGTGTTTACGAGCAGTACTTC. Translation: CSVAGTSGSVYEQYF.

The chain couples TRBV5-1 to TRBJ1-1; possibly TRBD1 for D (5 bases). This CDR3 has 13 residues. CDR1 is SGHRS and CDR2 is YFSETQ in the germline V gene. V dropped 4 bases and J dropped 12 bases, with 19 bases sitting between them. CDR3 loop: CASSQNEGAATFF. CDR3 sequence (DNA): TGCGCCAGCAGCCAAAATGAAGGGGCGGCGACTTTCTTT.

This clone has only one observation. This chain connects TRBV28 to TRBJ2-7; 8 bases fit TRBD1. V shed 7 bases and J 3 bases; nucleotides not matched to a gene: 11. The germline V gene has CDR1 MDHEN and CDR2 SYDVKM. This CDR3 has 15 amino acids. Here the CDR3 reads CASTSSRQGYYEQYF. The CDR3 DNA follows: TGTGCCAGCACCTCCTCGAGACAGGGGTACTACGAGCAGTACTTC.

This clone was observed once. This sequence joins TRBV5-4 and TRBJ1-1; 7 nucleotides align to TRBD1. J lost 2 bases, V lost 4 bases, and 5 bases had no gene match. The CDR3 has 14 amino acids. Per the germline V gene, CDR1 is SGHNT and CDR2 is YYREEE (reference sequence). This CDR3 is CASSGGQLNTEAFF. The DNA for the CDR3 is TGTGCCAGCAGCGGGGGACAGCTAAACACTGAAGCTTTCTTT. Together with reference TRBV5-4 and TRBJ1-1, the CDR3 gives the full variable domain: ETGVTQSPTHLIKTRGQQVTLRCSSQSGHNTVSWYQQALGQGPQFIFQYYREEENGRGNFPPRFSGLQFPNYSSELNVNALELDDSALYLCASSGGQLNTEAFFGQGTRLTVV.

The chain carries TRBV6-5 and TRBJ1-1; the D gene is possibly TRBD1 (6 bases). Germline V gene data show CDR1 as MNHEY and CDR2 as SVGAGI. Trimming shortened V by 6 bases and J by 6 bases, and 14 bases separated the two germline ends. CDR3 length: 13 amino acids. The CDR3 spells CASRKPGGSEAFF. The CDR3 DNA follows: TGTGCCAGCAGAAAACCGGGGGGCTCTGAAGCTTTCTTT.